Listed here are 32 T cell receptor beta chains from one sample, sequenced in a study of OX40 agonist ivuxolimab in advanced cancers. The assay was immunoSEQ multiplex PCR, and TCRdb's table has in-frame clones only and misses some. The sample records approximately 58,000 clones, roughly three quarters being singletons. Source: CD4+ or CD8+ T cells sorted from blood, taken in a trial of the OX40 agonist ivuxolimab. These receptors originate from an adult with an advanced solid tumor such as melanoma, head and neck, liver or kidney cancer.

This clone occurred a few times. The CDR3 region is CASSTAWDTEAFF. The CDR3 bases are TGTGCCAGCAGCACGGCCTGGGACACTGAAGCTTTCTTT. The rearrangement uses TRBV7-2 and TRBJ1-1; D not certain. The V gene lost 5 bases and the J gene lost 3 bases, with 10 bases spanning the gap. The germline gives CDR1 SGHTA, CDR2 FQGNSA. The CDR3 runs 13 residues.

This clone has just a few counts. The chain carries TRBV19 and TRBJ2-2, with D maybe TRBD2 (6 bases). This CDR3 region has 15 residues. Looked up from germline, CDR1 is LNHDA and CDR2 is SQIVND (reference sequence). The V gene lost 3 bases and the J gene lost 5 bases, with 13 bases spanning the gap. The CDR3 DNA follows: TGTGCCAGTAGTATGGCGGGGTTGAGGACCGGGGAGCTGTTTTTT. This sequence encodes CASSMAGLRTGELFF.

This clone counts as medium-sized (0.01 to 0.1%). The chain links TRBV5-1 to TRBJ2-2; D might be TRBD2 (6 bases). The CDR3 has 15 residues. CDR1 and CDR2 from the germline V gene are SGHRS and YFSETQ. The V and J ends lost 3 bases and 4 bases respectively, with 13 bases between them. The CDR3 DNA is TGCGCCAGCAGCTCAGACCCGACTAGCACCGGGGAGCTGTTTTTT. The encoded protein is CASSSDPTSTGELFF.

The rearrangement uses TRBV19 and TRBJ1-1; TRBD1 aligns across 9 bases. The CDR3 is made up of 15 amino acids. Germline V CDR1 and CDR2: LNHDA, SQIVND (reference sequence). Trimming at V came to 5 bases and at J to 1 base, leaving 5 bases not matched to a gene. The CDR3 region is CASSPYRGQNTEAFF. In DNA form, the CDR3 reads TGTGCCAGTAGTCCTTACAGGGGGCAGAACACTGAAGCTTTCTTT.

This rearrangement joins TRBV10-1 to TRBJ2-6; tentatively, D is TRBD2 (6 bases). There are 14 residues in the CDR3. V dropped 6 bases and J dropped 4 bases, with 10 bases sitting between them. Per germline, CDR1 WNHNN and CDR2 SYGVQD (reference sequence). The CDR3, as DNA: TGCGCCAGCAGGAGGCGGGGAGGGGCCAACGTCCTGACTTTC. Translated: CASRRRGGANVLTF.

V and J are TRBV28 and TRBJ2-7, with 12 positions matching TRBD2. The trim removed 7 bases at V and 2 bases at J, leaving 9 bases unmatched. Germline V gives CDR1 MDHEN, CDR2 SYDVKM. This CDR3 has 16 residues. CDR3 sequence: CASIPDASGRAYEQYF. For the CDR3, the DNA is TGTGCCAGCATCCCAGACGCTAGCGGGAGGGCCTACGAGCAGTACTTC. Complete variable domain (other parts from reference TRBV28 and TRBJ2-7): DVKVTQSSRYLVKRTGEKVFLECVQDMDHENMFWYRQDPGLGLRLIYFSYDVKMKEKGDIPEGYSVSREKKERFSLILESASTNQTSMYLCASIPDASGRAYEQYFGPGTRLTVT.

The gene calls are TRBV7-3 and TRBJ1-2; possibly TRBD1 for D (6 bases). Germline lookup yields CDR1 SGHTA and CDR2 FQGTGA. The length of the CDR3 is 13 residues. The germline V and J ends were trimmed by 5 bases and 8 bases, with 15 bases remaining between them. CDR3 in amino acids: CASSLIQGAGYTF. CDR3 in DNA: TGTGCCAGCAGCCTAATACAGGGTGCAGGCTACACCTTC.

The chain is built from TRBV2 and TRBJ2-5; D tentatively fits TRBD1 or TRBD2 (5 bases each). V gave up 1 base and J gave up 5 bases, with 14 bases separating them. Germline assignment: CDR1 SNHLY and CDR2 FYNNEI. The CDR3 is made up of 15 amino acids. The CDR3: CASSEGRTGGETQYF. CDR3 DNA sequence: TGTGCCAGCAGTGAAGGTCGTACAGGAGGTGAGACCCAGTACTTC. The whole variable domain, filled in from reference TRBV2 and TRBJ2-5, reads EPEVTQTPSHQVTQMGQEVILRCVPISNHLYFYWYRQILGQKVEFLVSFYNNEISEKSEIFDDQFSVERPDGSNFTLKIRSTKLEDSAMYFCASSEGRTGGETQYFGPGTRLLVL.

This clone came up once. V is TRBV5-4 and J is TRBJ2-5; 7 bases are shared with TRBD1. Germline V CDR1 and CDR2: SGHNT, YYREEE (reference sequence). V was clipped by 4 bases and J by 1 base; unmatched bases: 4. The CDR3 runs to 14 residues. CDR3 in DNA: TGTGCCAGCAGCATGGGACAGTCCCAAGAGACCCAGTACTTC. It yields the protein CASSMGQSQETQYF.

The CDR3 protein is CASRGGGQTNTEAFF. CDR3 coding DNA: TGTGCCAGCCGCGGAGGGGGCCAGACAAACACTGAAGCTTTCTTT. V and J are TRBV6-5 and TRBJ1-1, with 7 bases identical to TRBD1. Germline CDR1 is MNHEY and CDR2 is SVGAGI. The CDR3 totals 15 residues. Germline trimming cut 8 bases from V and 2 bases from J; bases unmatched to any gene: 11.

The CDR3: CASRDWGRWMNTEAFF. The CDR3 DNA sequence: TGTGCCAGCAGAGACTGGGGAAGGTGGATGAACACTGAAGCTTTCTTT. The chain has TRBV5-6 and TRBJ1-1; D is ambiguous. Per germline, CDR1 SGHDT and CDR2 YYEEEE. The ends were cut back, 5 bases at V and 0 bases at J, with 17 bases in the middle. The CDR3 is 16 residues long. Combining the CDR3 with reference TRBV5-6 and TRBJ1-1 gives the whole variable domain DAGVTQSPTHLIKTRGQQVTLRCSPKSGHDTVSWYQQALGQGPQFIFQYYEEEERQRGNFPDRFSGHQFPNYSSELNVNALLLGDSALYLCASRDWGRWMNTEAFFGQGTRLTVV.

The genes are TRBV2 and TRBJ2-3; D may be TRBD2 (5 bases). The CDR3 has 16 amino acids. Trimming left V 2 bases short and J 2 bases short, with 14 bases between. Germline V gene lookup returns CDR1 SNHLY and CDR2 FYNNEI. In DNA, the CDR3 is TGTGCCAGCAGTGAAAACGGACTTCGAGACACAGATACGCAGTATTTT. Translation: CASSENGLRDTDTQYF.

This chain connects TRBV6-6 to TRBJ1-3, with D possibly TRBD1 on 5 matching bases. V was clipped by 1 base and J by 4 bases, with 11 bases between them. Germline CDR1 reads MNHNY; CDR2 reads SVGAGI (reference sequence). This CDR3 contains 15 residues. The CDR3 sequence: CASSYLSGSGNTIYF. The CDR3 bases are TGTGCCAGCAGTTACTTATCAGGGTCCGGAAACACCATATATTTT.

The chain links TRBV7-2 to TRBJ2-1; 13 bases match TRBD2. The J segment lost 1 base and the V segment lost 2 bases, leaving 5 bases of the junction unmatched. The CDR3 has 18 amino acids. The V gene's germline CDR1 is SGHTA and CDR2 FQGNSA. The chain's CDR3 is CASSLRLAGGQSYNEQFF. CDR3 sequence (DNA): TGTGCCAGCAGCTTAAGACTAGCGGGGGGTCAATCCTACAATGAGCAGTTCTTC.

CDR3 region: CASSQETGRNYGYTF. The CDR3 DNA sequence: TGTGCCAGCAGCCAAGAAACAGGAAGGAACTATGGCTACACCTTC. This sequence joins TRBV4-2 and TRBJ1-2; possible D gene TRBD1, 5 bases. V was shortened by 0 bases and J by 2 bases, with 10 bases between the two germline ends. The CDR3 totals 15 residues. Germline V lookup: CDR1 LGHNA, CDR2 YNFKEQ.

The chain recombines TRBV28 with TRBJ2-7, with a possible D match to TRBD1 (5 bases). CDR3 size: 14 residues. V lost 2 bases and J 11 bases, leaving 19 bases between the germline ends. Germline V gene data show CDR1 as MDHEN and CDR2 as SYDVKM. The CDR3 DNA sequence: TGTGCCAGCAGTTTAAGGGGCAGGGCCCACCCTAAGTACTTC. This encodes CASSLRGRAHPKYF.

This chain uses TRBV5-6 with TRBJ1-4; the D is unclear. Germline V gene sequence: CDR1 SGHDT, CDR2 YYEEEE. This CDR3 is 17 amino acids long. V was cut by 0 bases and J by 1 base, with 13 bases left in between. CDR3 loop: CASSLARALLTNEKLFF. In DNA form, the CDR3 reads TGTGCCAGCAGCTTGGCCCGGGCGCTCCTAACTAATGAAAAACTGTTTTTT.

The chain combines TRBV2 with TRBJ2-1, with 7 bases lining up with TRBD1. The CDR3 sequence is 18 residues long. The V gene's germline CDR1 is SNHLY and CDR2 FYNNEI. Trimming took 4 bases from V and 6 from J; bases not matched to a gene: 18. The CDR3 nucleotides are TGTGCCAGCAGTGGGACCCTCTTGACAGGGTGGAATGGCAATGAGCAGTTCTTC. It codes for CASSGTLLTGWNGNEQFF. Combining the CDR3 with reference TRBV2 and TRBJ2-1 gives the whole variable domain EPEVTQTPSHQVTQMGQEVILRCVPISNHLYFYWYRQILGQKVEFLVSFYNNEISEKSEIFDDQFSVERPDGSNFTLKIRSTKLEDSAMYFCASSGTLLTGWNGNEQFFGPGTRLTVL.

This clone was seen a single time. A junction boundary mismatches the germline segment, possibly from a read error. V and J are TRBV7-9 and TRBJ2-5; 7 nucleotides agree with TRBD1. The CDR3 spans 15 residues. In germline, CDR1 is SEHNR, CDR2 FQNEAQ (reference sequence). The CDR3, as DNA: TGTGCCAGCAGCTTAGGGGACAGCGGCTGGGAGACCCGGTACTTC. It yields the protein CASSLGDSGWETRYF.

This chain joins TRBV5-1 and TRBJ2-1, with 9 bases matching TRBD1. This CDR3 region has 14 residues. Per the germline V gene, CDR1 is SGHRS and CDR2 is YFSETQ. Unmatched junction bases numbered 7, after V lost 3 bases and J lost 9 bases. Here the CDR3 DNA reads TGCGCCAGCAGCTCGGGGACAGGGTCGGCTGAGCAGTTCTTC. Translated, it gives CASSSGTGSAEQFF.

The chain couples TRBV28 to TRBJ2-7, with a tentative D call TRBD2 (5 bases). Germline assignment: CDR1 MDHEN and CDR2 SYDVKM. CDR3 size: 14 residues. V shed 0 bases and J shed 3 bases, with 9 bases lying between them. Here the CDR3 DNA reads TGTGCCAGCAGTTTATGGAGCGGACGCTACGAGCAGTACTTC. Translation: CASSLWSGRYEQYF.

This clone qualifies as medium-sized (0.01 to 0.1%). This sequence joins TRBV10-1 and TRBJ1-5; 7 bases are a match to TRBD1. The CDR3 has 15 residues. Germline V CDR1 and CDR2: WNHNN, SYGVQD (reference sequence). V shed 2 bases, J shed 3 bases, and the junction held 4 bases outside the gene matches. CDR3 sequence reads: CASSEDRADNQPQHF. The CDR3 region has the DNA TGCGCCAGCAGTGAGGACAGGGCAGACAATCAGCCCCAGCATTTT.

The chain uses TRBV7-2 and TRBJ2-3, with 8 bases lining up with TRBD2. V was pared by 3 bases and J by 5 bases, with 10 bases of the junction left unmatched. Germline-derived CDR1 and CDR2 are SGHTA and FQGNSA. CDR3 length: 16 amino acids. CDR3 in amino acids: CASSLKSGGGGDTQYF. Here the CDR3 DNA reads TGTGCCAGCAGCTTGAAAAGCGGGGGCGGCGGAGATACGCAGTATTTT.

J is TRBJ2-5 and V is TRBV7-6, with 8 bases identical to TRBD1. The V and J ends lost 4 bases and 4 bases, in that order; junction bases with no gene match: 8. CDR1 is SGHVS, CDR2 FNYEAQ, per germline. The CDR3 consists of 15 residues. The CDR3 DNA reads TGTGCCAGCAGCTCTTTTGACAGGGGCGGAGAGACCCAGTACTTC. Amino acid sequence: CASSSFDRGGETQYF.

CDR3 sequence reads: CASRRTANNEQFF. CDR3 DNA: TGTGCCAGCAGGCGGACAGCTAACAATGAGCAGTTCTTC. The rearrangement links TRBV7-2 to TRBJ2-1; TRBD1 might be the D (6 bases). The CDR3 is 13 residues long. The germline V gene encodes CDR1 SGHTA and CDR2 FQGNSA. Trimming stripped 6 bases from V and 5 bases from J, with 11 bases between.

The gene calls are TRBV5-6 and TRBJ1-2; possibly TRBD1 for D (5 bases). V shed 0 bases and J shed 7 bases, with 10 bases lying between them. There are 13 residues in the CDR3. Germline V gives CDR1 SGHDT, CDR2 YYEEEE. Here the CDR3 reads CASSLVSTGGYTF. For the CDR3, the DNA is TGTGCCAGCAGCTTGGTCAGTACAGGTGGCTACACCTTC.

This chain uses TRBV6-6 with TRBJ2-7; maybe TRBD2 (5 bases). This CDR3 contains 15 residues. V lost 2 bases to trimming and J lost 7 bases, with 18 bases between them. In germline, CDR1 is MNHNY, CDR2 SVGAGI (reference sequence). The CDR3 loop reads CASSYEALPTGEQYF. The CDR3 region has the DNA TGTGCCAGCAGTTACGAGGCACTCCCCACGGGGGAGCAGTACTTC.

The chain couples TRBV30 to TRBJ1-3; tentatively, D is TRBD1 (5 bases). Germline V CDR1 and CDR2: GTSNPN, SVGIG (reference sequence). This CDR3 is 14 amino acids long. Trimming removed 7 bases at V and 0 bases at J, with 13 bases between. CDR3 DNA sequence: TGTGCCTACGCGCGGGGGTACTCTGGAAACACCATATATTTT. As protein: CAYARGYSGNTIYF.

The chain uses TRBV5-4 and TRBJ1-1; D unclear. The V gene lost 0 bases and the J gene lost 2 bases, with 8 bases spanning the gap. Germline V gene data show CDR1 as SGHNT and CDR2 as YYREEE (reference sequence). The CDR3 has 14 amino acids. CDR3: CASSLAGINTEAFF. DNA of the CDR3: TGTGCCAGCAGCTTGGCGGGTATAAACACTGAAGCTTTCTTT.

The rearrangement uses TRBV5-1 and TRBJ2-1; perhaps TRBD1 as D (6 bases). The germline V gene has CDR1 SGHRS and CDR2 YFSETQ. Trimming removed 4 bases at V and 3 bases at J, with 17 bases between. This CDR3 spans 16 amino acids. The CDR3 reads CASSLKTGQGYNEQFF. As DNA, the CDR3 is TGCGCCAGCAGCCTGAAGACAGGTCAAGGCTACAATGAGCAGTTCTTC.

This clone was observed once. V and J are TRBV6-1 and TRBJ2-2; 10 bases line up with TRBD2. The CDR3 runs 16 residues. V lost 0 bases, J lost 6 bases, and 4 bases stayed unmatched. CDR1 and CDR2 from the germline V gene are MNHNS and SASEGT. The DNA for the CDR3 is TGTGCCAGCAGTGAAGCGTCTAGCGGGAGACCCGGGGAGCTGTTTTTT. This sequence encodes CASSEASSGRPGELFF.

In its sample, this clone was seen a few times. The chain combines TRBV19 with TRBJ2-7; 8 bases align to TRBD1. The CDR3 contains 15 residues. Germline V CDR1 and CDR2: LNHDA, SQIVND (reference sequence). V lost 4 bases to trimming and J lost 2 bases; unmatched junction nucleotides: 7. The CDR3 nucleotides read TGTGCCAGTAGTACTACCGGGACAGGAGCCTACGAGCAGTACTTC. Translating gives CASSTTGTGAYEQYF.